This TCR beta chain was observed in a study of cytomegalovirus exposure and HLA in healthy donors listed by TCRdb under 2017. The study in broad terms: An earlier analysis of about 560 of the donors reported 276 Gb of sequence data and approximately 120 million unique TCR beta sequences obtained from some 170 million T cells. An early release that covered roughly 600 HLA-typed donors contained around 300 gigabases of sequencing data and about 93 million unique TCR sequences. Among the approximately 420 genotyped donors, around 81% belonged to the genetic ancestry cluster associated with self-reported Caucasian donors. The study was designed to test whether signatures of past pathogen exposure could be identified by cataloging public T cell receptors. The study used immunosequencing to profile the T cell repertoires of more than 650 subjects and linked those repertoires to cytomegalovirus serostatus. Along with the approximately 700-subject first cohort, a separate validation cohort of over a hundred different subjects was used. To predict cytomegalovirus infection status, the study combined high-throughput TCR immunosequencing, statistical association of individual TCRs with disease status, and machine learning. A later analysis re-examined previously published TCR beta repertoires from over 500 donors and added high-resolution HLA genotyping to investigate patterns of TCR occurrence. Rather than drawing on any new phenotypic data, the later analysis identified candidate immune exposures from TCR beta sequences and the way those sequences occurred across donors. An earlier analysis of 587 of the donors used high-throughput TCR beta sequencing to judge whether each TCR beta V gene segment behaved as functional or pseudogenic. Donor age, sex, ethnicity and CMV serostatus were compiled together with the repertoire data. Genome-wide SNP genotypes for about 65% of the 666 donors were used in a later genetic analysis, which treated that subset as a discovery cohort. Every repertoire in the discovery cohort had been generated on one and the same sequencing platform. HLA typing included class I and class II loci at four-digit resolution. The number of donors typed differed by locus, with roughly 629-640 for A, B, C, DRB1 and DQB1, around 500 for DQA1, 600 to 610 for DPA1, and around 460 for DPB1. Because of strong linkage in the cohort, four or five DR-DQ haplotypes were treated as single units for association and clustering. Among several hundred genotyped donors of the cohort, an average of around 250,000 unique TCR beta nucleotide sequences was sequenced per donor, of which roughly 17% were non-productive. The investigation overall reported the following: When HLA alleles, especially DR and DQ, strongly co-occurred, TCR associations were difficult to assign to individual alleles. The study listed over 150 TCR beta chains as associated with cytomegalovirus. A later analysis found that most CMV-associated TCR beta chains appeared HLA-restricted, with HLA associations seemingly driven largely by CMV exposure. In a later analysis, HLA-associated TCR beta chains were found to be more clonally expanded and to have lower generation probabilities than equally common non-associated chains. Specific HLA alleles were associated with 15,000 to 20,000 TCR beta sequences at a false discovery rate of 0.05 in a later analysis. The cohort was sequenced for TCR beta chains only, and without alpha or paired-chain data the features that could be detected were limited. Roughly uniform sequencing depth across donors was assumed in presence/absence analyses, although this assumption may not hold. An earlier analysis of 587 of the donors showed that most TCR beta V segments appeared in productive rearrangements either about 87% or about 30% of the time, which broadly matched IMGT annotations. A cluster of highly shared sequence variants was judged likely to represent a technical artifact of the sequencing pipeline. A later analysis reported that several top co-occurrence clusters appeared linked to parvovirus B19, influenza, CMV and Epstein-Barr virus. The earlier analysis of 587 of the donors excluded 15 to 20 rarely observed V segments, including chromosome 9 orphons, because counts were too low. Compared with the roughly 700-donor mean, donors in an Asian-associated ancestry cluster had fewer N-insertions in productive TCRs, according to a later genetic analysis. Correlated functional status among segregating V segments might reflect linkage disequilibrium, but an unknown experimental factor could not be ruled out. A further reported finding was that TCR beta sequences accurately predicted the HLA-A and HLA-B alleles for most subjects in the first cohort. V-gene and J-gene trimming of TCR beta chains was associated with a missense DCLRE1C variant in a later genetic analysis, and the association was replicated in an independent cohort. The only immune exposure information available for the cohort was CMV serostatus. In vitro tests confirmed that three of the cytomegalovirus-associated TCR beta chains recognize cytomegalovirus antigens. In a later analysis, TCR association rates were found to vary across HLA loci, with the most associated TCRs seen for DRB1 alleles and the fewest for HLA-C alleles. It was suggested by the authors that the approach could potentially be generalized to other disease states and immunological phenotypes. Some IMGT-functional V segments, including TRBV6-2 and TRBV6-3, could not be told apart with the 87-base-pair reads, so those segments were excluded. Because HLA typing was unavailable for some donors at each locus, only the typed subset was used in association tests. Most TCR sequences were observed very rarely across donors, whereas some public TCRs were present in many individuals. The classifier was reported to diagnose cytomegalovirus status with high specificity and sensitivity in both the original cohort and the validation cohort.

V lost 0 bases and J lost 6 bases; the stretch between them is 9 bases long. The CDR3 holds 13 amino acids from the cysteine to the phenylalanine. Only CDR3 DNA remains: 39 bases, in frame from the first base. Based on the germline V gene, the CDR1 and CDR2 sequences are MNHNS and SASEGT. Details on this clone: Its antigen target is currently unknown. No base qualities exist here, and no much larger clone lies one base off it.

The library was obtained by the immunoSEQ multiplex PCR assay. The multiplex PCR relied on a mix of 60 forward primers for TCR Vbeta segments and 13 reverse primers for TCR Jbeta segments. A multiplex PCR assay on genomic DNA amplified the CDR3 region of rearranged TCR beta genes. Amplified TCR beta libraries were sequenced as 87-base-pair reads on the Illumina HiSeq System. Processing in the source paper ran as follows. A later analysis tallied around 82 million unique TCR beta chains across the roughly 610 repertoires, and approximately 12 million of those chains were shared by two or more donors. Raw reads were error-corrected and collapsed into unique sequences by a nearest-neighbor algorithm in which closely related sequences were merged to remove PCR and sequencing errors. Alignment of CDR3 sequences to IMGT reference sequences was used to assign V, D and J gene segments. For a sequence to be retained, a match of at least six nucleotides was required to both a V gene segment and a J gene segment. A rearrangement counted as productive if the CDR3 had no stop codons and remained in frame with V and J, and every other rearrangement counted as non-productive. Following IMGT convention, CDR3 was defined as the stretch from the second conserved V-encoded cysteine to the conserved J-encoded phenylalanine. The earlier analysis of about 530 of the donors excluded any sequence lacking an unambiguous match to a single V gene segment. In an earlier analysis of 587 of the donors, a V segment was called functional when productive rearrangements were above 56.7%, and segregating when the standard deviation between donors exceeded 5%. A statistical classification framework was built for diagnosing cytomegalovirus status from the catalog of TCR beta chain sequences. In a later analysis, V and J genes were assigned by comparing TCR nucleotide sequences against IMGT/GENE-DB human TR gene sequences. In a later analysis, CDR3 sequences and most-parsimonious VDJ recombination scenarios were assigned using the TCRdist pipeline. In a later analysis, every TCR beta chain was defined by the combination of its CDR3 amino acid sequence and its V-gene family, and reads without a unique V-gene family were dropped. In a later analysis, around 650 highly shared, low-generation-probability nucleotide sequences were removed to address suspected cross-contamination and a sequencing artifact. In a later analysis, a clonal expansion index for each public chain was calculated from normalized within-repertoire ranks of inferred template counts. In a later analysis, generation probabilities were computed using a VDJ recombination model fitted to out-of-frame rearrangements, and the results were checked against IGoR. In a later analysis, TCR-TCR, TCR-HLA and TCR-CMV co-occurrence was scored with hypergeometric tests, and a repertoire-size bias correction was applied to TCR pairs. To estimate false discovery rates, a later analysis permuted the HLA or CMV assignments 20 times. A later analysis grouped co-occurring TCRs with DBSCAN, adding TCRdist sequence similarity when clustering within HLA-allele-positive subsets. Co-occurrence clustering excluded repertoires with fewer than 30,000 or more than 120,000 public chains, plus five with anomalous nucleotide sharing. This is the immuneACCESS table as TCRdb keeps it, with only in-frame sequences that have V and J called. A part of the clones is gone; compared with another copy, unresolved V genes explain less than half, and the rest is unexplained. Clone size and V and J calls were adopted from that table, with D and trimming inferred from the DNA. The table for this sample lists about 92,000 clones; around 77% of them were counted only once. Together, the top ten hold roughly 6.6% of the sample.

In total, around 600 healthy bone marrow donors made up the cohort. At the time of sampling, every cohort member was nominally healthy, though immune exposures that went unrecorded were likely present. The donor tested CMV seropositive and was one of the 289 seropositive cohort members. Every donor gave a peripheral blood sample, and the peripheral blood mononuclear cells from that sample were used for TCR beta sequencing. Genomic DNA was extracted from the blood cell samples with the Qiagen DNeasy Blood Extraction Kit. The sequencing input was PBMCs. The TCR was taken from a man aged 45-60 years in good health and CMV-seropositive. Recombination linked TRBV6-1 to TRBJ2-7, and perhaps TRBD1 as D gene, on 5 matching bases. The DNA sequence reads TGTGCCAGCAGTGAAGCGTACAGGTCCGAGCAGTACTTC. It specifies CASSEAYRSEQYF.